Below are 5 T cell receptor beta chains sequenced from a single sample in a study of OX40 agonist ivuxolimab in advanced cancers. Assay: immunoSEQ multiplex PCR; the TCRdb copy retains only in-frame clones and omits some. The table shows tens of thousands of clones, with more than 70% occurring only once. The input for sequencing was CD4+ or CD8+ T cells sorted from blood, taken in a trial of the OX40 agonist ivuxolimab. These receptors were collected from an adult with an advanced solid tumor such as melanoma, head and neck, liver or kidney cancer.

The chain recombines TRBV10-2 with TRBJ1-2, with a tentative D call TRBD1 (5 bases). V lost 6 bases to trimming and J lost 3 bases, with 17 bases between them. This CDR3 comprises 15 residues. Germline V gives CDR1 WSHSY, CDR2 SAAADI. The chain's CDR3 is CASSRAGQAYYGYTF. The CDR3 DNA sequence: TGCGCCAGCAGCAGGGCAGGGCAGGCCTACTATGGCTACACCTTC.

The genes are TRBV5-1 and TRBJ1-2; no firm D call. From germline, CDR1 is SGHRS and CDR2 YFSETQ. Trimming took off 4 bases at V and 2 bases at J, with 6 bases between the two ends. CDR3 length equals 12 residues. The CDR3 DNA reads TGCGCCAGCAGCGAGGGAAACTATGGCTACACCTTC. Translation gives CASSEGNYGYTF.

This clone was seen only once. The same CDR3 arises from other DNA sequences in this sample as well. The V call is TRBV5-1, the J call TRBJ1-2; D gene ambiguous. The CDR3 extends over 15 amino acids. V lost 0 bases and J lost 0, with 9 bases in between. The germline V gene has CDR1 SGHRS and CDR2 YFSETQ. Here the CDR3 DNA reads TGCGCCAGCAGCTTGGGTCAGACCGCTAACTATGGCTACACCTTC. This translates into CASSLGQTANYGYTF.

The chain joins TRBV7-6 to TRBJ2-2; D possibly corresponds to TRBD2 (6 bases). Between the trimmed V and J ends, which lost 5 bases and 2 bases, there was a span of 15 bases. Per the germline V gene, CDR1 is SGHVS and CDR2 is FNYEAQ. The CDR3 extends over 16 amino acids. The CDR3: CASSPSVTGNTGELFF. The CDR3 bases are TGTGCCAGCAGCCCTAGCGTGACGGGCAACACCGGGGAGCTGTTTTTT.

V gene TRBV18 combines with J gene TRBJ2-3; a possible D gene is TRBD2 (5 bases). V lost 3 bases and J 2 bases, leaving 9 bases between the germline ends. The length of the CDR3 is 14 residues. Germline V lookup: CDR1 KGHSH, CDR2 LQKENI. CDR3 coding DNA: TGTGCCAGCTCACCTGACTATCTCACAGATACGCAGTATTTT. This translates into CASSPDYLTDTQYF.